A selection of T cell receptor beta chains follows, all from one sample in a study of T-cell memory formation after mild COVID-19. TCRdb re-analysed the 5' RACE reads in MiXCR, keeping a single row per CDR3 protein. The sample has approximately 260,000 distinct CDR3 sequences, 15% to 20% seen once. Sequences were obtained from PBMCs or a T cell subset sorted from them (not recorded which). The receptor source for this set is a man younger than 35 who had mild COVID-19 (a few samples of this study predate the infection). Cell type and time point are not known. Both conserved end residues are part of each CDR3. D genes are given only for firm matches. The listing skips clone size in some rows; elsewhere it reads once, few, many or a size class.

TRBV2,-,-,TRBJ2-5,CASSTRKGPETQYF,TGTGCCAGCAGTACGAGGAAGGGGCCAGAGACCCAGTACTTC
TRBV28,TRBD2,few,TRBJ2-2,CASSLMGGANTGELFF,TGTGCCAGCAGTTTAATGGGAGGGGCGAACACCGGGGAGCTGTTTTTT
TRBV4-1,TRBD2,-,TRBJ2-1,CASSHTSGGAYEQFF,TGCGCCAGCAGCCACACTAGCGGGGGGGCCTATGAGCAGTTCTTC
TRBV6-1,TRBD1,-,TRBJ1-1,CASRTGDRDTEAFF,TGTGCCAGCAGAACAGGGGATAGGGACACTGAAGCTTTCTTT
TRBV12-3/TRBV12-4,-,few,TRBJ1-2,CASSLLGAYGYTF,TGTGCCAGCAGTTTACTAGGGGCGTACGGCTACACCTTC
TRBV4-1,-,few,TRBJ1-5,CASSRAVGNSNQPQHF,TGCGCCAGCAGCCGAGCGGTGGGGAATAGCAATCAGCCCCAGCATTTT
TRBV12-3/TRBV12-4,TRBD1,many,TRBJ1-5,CASSLAGGQPQHF,TGTGCCAGCAGTTTGGCAGGGGGTCAGCCCCAGCATTTT
TRBV11-2,-,-,TRBJ2-7,CASRRPGRAYEQYF,TGTGCCAGCAGACGCCCAGGCAGGGCCTACGAGCAGTACTTC
TRBV9,-,-,TRBJ2-2,CASSVVGETGELFF,TGTGCCAGCAGCGTAGTGGGGGAGACCGGGGAGCTGTTTTTT
TRBV20-1,-,few,TRBJ2-5,CSARVRGSGQETQYF,TGCAGTGCTAGGGTGCGGGGCTCTGGACAAGAGACCCAGTACTTC
TRBV10-3,TRBD1,-,TRBJ2-7,CAISRDRGPTEQYF,TGTGCCATCAGTAGGGACAGGGGGCCGACCGAGCAGTACTTC
TRBV20-1,TRBD2,-,TRBJ2-3,CSARPSTSGGPFNEPFRAADTQYF,TGCAGTGCTAGACCCTCGACTAGCGGGGGGCCCTTTAATGAGCCTTTCCGCGCCGCAGATACGCAGTATTTT
TRBV9,-,-,TRBJ2-5,CASSVGRSSETQYF,TGTGCCAGCAGCGTAGGAAGGAGTTCGGAGACCCAGTACTTC
TRBV6-5,-,-,TRBJ2-5,CASSYSGEETQYF,TGTGCCAGCAGTTACTCGGGTGAAGAGACCCAGTACTTC
TRBV5-1,TRBD1,-,TRBJ1-6,CASSPGTGPSPLHF,TGCGCCAGCAGCCCCGGGACAGGGCCCTCACCCCTCCACTTT
TRBV29-1,-,-,TRBJ1-3,CSVEGSGKNTIYF,TGCAGCGTTGAAGGCTCGGGGAAGAACACCATATATTTT
TRBV29-1,-,few,TRBJ2-3,CSVGGPYTDTQYF,TGCAGCGTTGGCGGGCCCTACACAGATACGCAGTATTTT
TRBV6-2/TRBV6-3,-,-,TRBJ1-1,CASKGGWNTEAFF,TGTGCCAGCAAGGGGGGGTGGAACACTGAAGCTTTCTTT
TRBV7-6,-,-,TRBJ2-5,CASTALSWVQETQYF,TGTGCCAGCACCGCCCTGTCGTGGGTCCAAGAGACCCAGTACTTC
TRBV20-1,-,-,TRBJ1-6,CSARDGQTDYSPLHF,TGCAGTGCTAGAGATGGGCAGACGGACTATTCACCCCTCCACTTT
TRBV4-2,TRBD1,-,TRBJ1-5,CASSRQGEDQPQHF,TGTGCCAGCAGCCGTCAGGGGGAGGACCAGCCCCAGCATTTT
TRBV12-3/TRBV12-4,-,many,TRBJ2-3,CASSRSLAPITDTQYF,TGTGCCAGCAGTCGCAGTCTGGCACCAATCACAGATACGCAGTATTTT
TRBV6-2/TRBV6-3,-,-,TRBJ2-1,CASSYQTSRDEQFF,TGTGCCAGCAGTTACCAGACATCTAGAGATGAGCAGTTCTTC
TRBV13,-,-,TRBJ2-1,CASSFGRTNEQFF,TGTGCCAGCAGCTTCGGACGGACCAATGAGCAGTTCTTC
TRBV12-3/TRBV12-4,-,few,TRBJ1-5,CASSKGRANQPQHF,TGTGCCAGCAGTAAGGGCAGAGCCAATCAGCCCCAGCATTTT
TRBV12-3/TRBV12-4,-,-,TRBJ1-1,CASSGATLMNTEAFF,TGTGCCAGCAGTGGAGCGACCTTGATGAACACTGAAGCTTTCTTT
TRBV2,-,-,TRBJ1-1,CASSEQGWDTEAFF,TGTGCCAGCAGTGAACAGGGCTGGGACACTGAAGCTTTCTTT
TRBV7-2,TRBD2,many,TRBJ2-3,CASSLVSGAGDTQYF,TGTGCCAGCAGCTTAGTTAGCGGGGCGGGGGATACGCAGTATTTT
TRBV5-1,TRBD1,-,TRBJ2-6,CASSLAPGGPSGANVLTF,TGCGCCAGCAGCTTGGCGCCAGGGGGCCCCTCGGGGGCCAACGTCCTGACTTTC
TRBV12-3/TRBV12-4,TRBD1,few,TRBJ2-1,CATLLTGFKGEQFF,TGTGCCACCTTGCTGACAGGGTTTAAGGGTGAGCAGTTCTTC
TRBV10-3,TRBD1,few,TRBJ2-5,CATADRVQETQYF,TGTGCCACAGCGGACAGGGTTCAAGAGACCCAGTACTTC
TRBV12-3/TRBV12-4,-,-,TRBJ2-3,CASNQRPTDTQYF,TGTGCCAGCAATCAGAGACCCACAGATACGCAGTATTTT
TRBV4-3,-,-,TRBJ2-5,CASSQDSVGRLLGTQYF,TGCGCCAGCAGCCAAGATTCGGTAGGGCGTCTCCTGGGGACCCAGTACTTC
TRBV7-2,-,-,TRBJ2-1,CASRSGASYNEQFF,TGTGCCAGCAGATCAGGGGCCTCATACAATGAGCAGTTCTTC
TRBV20-1,TRBD2,-,TRBJ2-2,CSARVAGGTGELFF,TGCAGTGCTAGGGTAGCGGGGGGGACCGGGGAGCTGTTTTTT
TRBV20-1,-,-,TRBJ2-7,CSGHSGASYEQYF,TGCAGTGGCCACTCAGGGGCCTCCTACGAGCAGTACTTC
TRBV5-1,TRBD1,-,TRBJ1-2,CASSYIPGQTDYGYTF,TGCGCCAGCAGCTATATCCCGGGACAGACCGACTATGGCTACACCTTC
TRBV12-3/TRBV12-4,TRBD2,-,TRBJ2-4,CASSLPGLAGVVRIQYF,TGTGCCAGCAGTTTACCAGGACTAGCGGGGGTTGTGAGGATTCAGTACTTC
TRBV11-2,-,few,TRBJ1-4,CASSNEGAGEKLFF,TGTGCCAGCAGCAACGAAGGGGCGGGTGAAAAACTGTTTTTT
TRBV7-2,TRBD1,-,TRBJ2-5,CASSLRRGLWETQYF,TGTGCCAGCAGCTTACGCAGGGGGCTTTGGGAGACCCAGTACTTC
TRBV28,TRBD1,-,TRBJ1-2,CASSNRGLLDYGYTF,TGTGCCAGCAGTAACAGGGGGCTGCTAGACTATGGCTACACCTTC
TRBV5-1,-,few,TRBJ2-5,CASSLQEEETQYF,TGCGCCAGCAGCTTGCAAGAGGAGGAGACCCAGTACTTC
TRBV4-1,-,-,TRBJ2-1,CASSQEGRVFYIEQFF,TGCGCCAGCAGCCAAGAGGGTAGGGTTTTTTATATTGAGCAGTTCTTC
TRBV12-3/TRBV12-4,-,many,TRBJ2-2,CASSFFSGSFTGELFF,TGTGCCAGCAGCTTTTTTTCCGGGTCATTTACCGGGGAGCTGTTTTTT
TRBV9,-,-,TRBJ2-1,CASSPRVGNNEQFF,TGTGCCAGCAGCCCAAGGGTAGGGAACAATGAGCAGTTCTTC
TRBV7-9,-,few,TRBJ2-6,CASILFGTGRTGANVLTF,TGTGCCAGCATCCTGTTTGGGACGGGACGAACTGGGGCCAACGTCCTGACTTTC
TRBV15,-,-,TRBJ1-1,CATSRDRSVGAEAFF,TGTGCCACCAGCAGAGATCGGTCGGTAGGCGCTGAAGCTTTCTTT
TRBV7-9,-,-,TRBJ2-1,CASSPGHGGGRQFF,TGTGCCAGCAGCCCCGGACACGGAGGGGGTCGGCAGTTCTTC
TRBV29-1,-,few,TRBJ2-5,CSATGGRGGETQYF,TGCAGCGCTACTGGGGGCAGGGGCGGTGAGACCCAGTACTTC
TRBV7-9,-,-,TRBJ2-2,CASSSHPTGENTGELFF,TGTGCCAGCAGCTCACATCCGACAGGAGAGAACACCGGGGAGCTGTTTTTT
TRBV25-1,TRBD1,many,TRBJ1-3,CASSDRTGAGNTIYF,TGTGCCAGCAGTGACCGGACAGGGGCTGGAAACACCATATATTTT
TRBV7-2,TRBD2,few,TRBJ2-1,CASRASGGAYNEQFF,TGTGCCAGCAGGGCTAGCGGGGGGGCTTACAATGAGCAGTTCTTC
TRBV7-2,-,-,TRBJ2-2,CASSALYGVGAGELFF,TGTGCCAGCAGCGCCTTGTACGGGGTTGGGGCCGGGGAGCTGTTTTTT
TRBV7-9,-,few,TRBJ2-1,CASSRLVDYNEQFF,TGTGCCAGCAGTCGACTCGTGGATTACAATGAGCAGTTCTTC